Listed here is a single T cell receptor beta chain. Its antigen remains unidentified. The sample originates from a study of cytomegalovirus exposure and HLA in healthy donors. Whereas donors were nominally healthy upon sampling, unrecorded immune exposures were probable. Study conclusions and caveats: It was shown in a later analysis that HLA-associated TCR beta chains were more clonally expanded than other, equally common chains. There were several of the most significant clusters that appeared linked to common viral pathogens in a later analysis.

A multiplex PCR was run with 60 Vbeta primers and 13 Jbeta primers. Method: immunoSEQ multiplex PCR; TCRdb's copy keeps in-frame clones and lacks some. The sample carries roughly 200,000 clones, approximately 85% recorded once. Per germline, CDR1 GTSNPN and CDR2 SVGIG (reference sequence). The CDR3 has 11 residues. Trimming cost V 0 bases and J 10 bases, with 9 bases left between them. The sequence derives from a woman in her forties or fifties in good health and CMV-seronegative. This chain joins TRBV30 and TRBJ2-5; no definite D call. Sequenced: PBMCs. The CDR3 sequence is CAWSVREIQYF. The CDR3 DNA is TGTGCCTGGAGTGTACGCGAAATCCAGTACTTC.